Given below is one TCR beta chain in context. Its antigen remains unknown. Via CD45RO/CCR7/CD25/CD127/CD95/CD27, cells of the CD4+ naive, central memory, regulatory and stem cell-like memory subsets were sorted. This CDR3 spans 13 amino acids. Trimming removed 5 bases at V and 7 bases at J, with 15 bases between. CDR1 and CDR2 from the germline V gene are MNHEY and SVGAGI. Sequenced material consisted of expressed TCRB transcripts (all of the isolated RNA was reverse transcribed). The average output of naive, central memory and regulatory T cell samples was approximately 3.8 million reads. The protocol was immunoSEQ multiplex PCR, while the TCRdb copy is restricted to in-frame clones and leaves out a portion. Here the sample spans around 650,000 clones, around 12% being singletons. This specimen belongs to a study of beta chain features in type 1 diabetes. Whole-study findings and limits: cDNA sequencing could over-represent cells with high TCR expression. Among all four CD4+ subsets, Type 1 diabetes patients had TCRB CDR3s that were moderately but significantly shorter. These data did not resolve whether HLA type affects TCRB rearrangement.

The sequenced sample consisted of naive CD4+ T cells from blood. The chain links TRBV6-5 to TRBJ2-7, with D tentatively TRBD1 or TRBD2 (6 bases each). The TCR comes from a man in his thirties or forties with type 1 diabetes. CDR3 region: CASSGQQGLEQYF. CDR3 nucleotides: TGTGCCAGCAGTGGACAGCAGGGACTGGAGCAGTACTTC.